The clone carrying this TCR beta chain was seen at least ten times. Its antigen is unknown. Trimming removed 0 bases at V and 9 bases at J, with 6 bases between. Germline CDR1 LGHNA, CDR2 YSLEER. The CDR3 has 12 residues. Researchers prepared the TCRbeta library using unique molecular identifiers, the study reports. From the PCR reads, TCRdb called clonotypes with MiXCR, one entry per CDR3 protein. In the table there are some 600,000 distinct CDR3 sequences, 10% to 15% of which are singletons. This sample stems from a study of T-cell reconstitution after alpha-beta-depleted transplantation in children. General study points: Several hundred graft clones that had expanded were reportedly the source of alpha-beta T cells about two months after transplant.

The chain uses TRBV4-3 and TRBJ2-1; D unclear. This sequence originates from a male patient between 5 and 17 years old who had a stem cell transplant for acute myeloid leukemia, so the T cells may come from the graft donor. The input for sequencing was PBMCs, mostly from graft donor cells, taken 360 days after TCRalphabeta/CD19-depleted stem cell transplant. The CDR3 DNA follows: TGCGCCAGCAGCCAAGATGGGCCTGAGCAGTTCTTC. It translates to CASSQDGPEQFF.